This TCR beta chain was found in a study of shared clonotypes between healthy human individuals. Produced via immunoSEQ multiplex PCR; TCRdb's table is partial and in-frame only. The sample has about 480,000 clones, about 75% seen once. The germline gives CDR1 SGHTA, CDR2 FQGNSA. Trimming stripped 2 bases from V and 6 bases from J, with 11 bases between. The CDR3 sequence is 14 residues long. This clonotype was obtained from a woman in her thirties or forties in good health. Some clones in this sample may be carry-over from other donors' samples. The rearrangement joins TRBV7-2 to TRBJ2-1; D unresolved. Input material: PBMCs. CDR3 sequence reads: CASSLSWTSNEQFF. For the CDR3, the DNA is TGTGCCAGCAGCTTAAGCTGGACGAGCAATGAGCAGTTCTTC.